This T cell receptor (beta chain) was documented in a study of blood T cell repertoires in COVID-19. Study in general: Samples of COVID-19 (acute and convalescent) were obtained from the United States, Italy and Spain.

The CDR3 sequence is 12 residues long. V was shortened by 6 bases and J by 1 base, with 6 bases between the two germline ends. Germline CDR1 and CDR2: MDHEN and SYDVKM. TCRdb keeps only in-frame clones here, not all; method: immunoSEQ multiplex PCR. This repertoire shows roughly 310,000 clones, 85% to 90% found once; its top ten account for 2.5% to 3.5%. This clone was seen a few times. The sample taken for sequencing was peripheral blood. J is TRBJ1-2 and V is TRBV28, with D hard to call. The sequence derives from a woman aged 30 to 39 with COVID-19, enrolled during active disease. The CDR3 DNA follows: TGTGCCAGCAGGTACTATAACTATGGCTACACCTTC. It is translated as CASRYYNYGYTF.